The source of this TCR beta chain is a study of monozygotic twins with inflammatory bowel disease. UMIs with a 6-nucleotide sample barcode were added by template switching. TCRdb re-called the 5' RACE reads and shows each CDR3 protein once, DNA omitted. The sample has about 160,000 distinct CDR3 sequences. The CDR3 is 13 amino acids. In germline, CDR1 is SGHVS, CDR2 FQNEAQ. The origin of this receptor is a human donor with ulcerative colitis or Crohn's disease, or a healthy co-twin of an affected twin (not recorded which). The chain has TRBV7-8 and TRBJ2-7; there is no DNA to check the TCRdb D call of TRBD2. The sequencing sample was made of blood. The CDR3 loop is CASSLVGLNEQYF.